What follows is one TCR beta chain and its context. Sample-barcoded 5' priming and a J-beta primer mix drove a second PCR of about 6 to 12 cycles. Every sample produced at least 2.5 million CDR3-containing paired-end reads. TCRdb re-called the 5' RACE reads through MiXCR, storing one row per CDR3 protein. Of 1,800,000 or so distinct CDR3 sequences in the sample, approximately 39% were seen once. CDR3 length: 14 amino acids. Germline V gives CDR1 SGHRS, CDR2 YFSETQ. The V and J ends lost 4 bases and 0 bases respectively, with 10 bases between them. The sample originates from a study of blood T cells in healthy people across ages.

The receptor was derived from a human donor in good health. V and J are TRBV5-1 and TRBJ1-1; D is possibly TRBD1 (6 bases). Material for sequencing was blood. The CDR3 region has the DNA TGCGCCAGCAGCATCGGGGACATGAACACTGAAGCTTTCTTT. It translates to CASSIGDMNTEAFF.